This entry lists 17 T cell receptor beta chains sequenced from one sample in a study of T cells in Graves' hyperthyroidism and ophthalmopathy. It was RNA transcripts that yielded the amplified TCR beta CDR3 regions. HTBI primers were employed in a first-round RT-PCR of the TCR CDR3. TCRdb redid the calling of the multiplex PCR reads with MiXCR, one entry per CDR3 protein. The profile shows hundreds of thousands of distinct CDR3 sequences, around 15% of them singletons. Sequenced sample: blood. The receptors originated from a woman aged 40 to 50 with Graves' ophthalmopathy.

As concerns this clonotype: A clone one base away is much larger, so this may be a read error. The rearrangement joins TRBV6-1 to TRBJ2-2; either TRBD1 or TRBD2 may supply D (5 bases each). Looked up from germline, CDR1 is MNHNS and CDR2 is SASEGT. The CDR3 consists of 15 residues. The CDR3 protein is CASSELRGNTRELFF. In DNA form, the CDR3 reads TGTGCCAGCAGTGAATTGAGGGGAAACACCAGGGAGCTGTTTTTT.

J is TRBJ2-1 and V is TRBV20-1; 7 bases are a match to TRBD2. V gave up 6 bases and J gave up 9 bases; unmatched junction bases: 14. CDR3 length: 14 amino acids. The germline gives CDR1 DFQATT, CDR2 SNEGSKA (reference sequence). Written as DNA, the CDR3 is TGCAGTGCCATCCTACGGGGGAGGGCCTCTGAGCAGTTCTTC. Residues: CSAILRGRASEQFF.

This clonotype was seen repeatedly, ten times or more. This chain uses TRBV6-1 with TRBJ1-1, with 7 bases identical to TRBD1. Germline CDR1 is MNHNS and CDR2 is SASEGT. This CDR3 has 14 amino acids. V was clipped by 7 bases and J by 4 bases; unmatched bases: 9. The CDR3 coding sequence is TGTGCCAGCAACAAGGAACAGGGGCGCACTGAAGCTTTCTTT. This codes for CASNKEQGRTEAFF.

In this sample, this clonotype turned up many times. This chain connects TRBV5-1 to TRBJ2-3, with 9 bases lining up with TRBD2. Germline CDR1 is SGHRS and CDR2 is YFSETQ. The V segment lost 3 bases and the J segment 4 bases; nucleotides outside the gene matches: 6. This CDR3 is built from 15 residues. The CDR3 sequence is CASSSAGLAADTQYF. The CDR3 nucleotides are TGCGCCAGCAGCTCGGCGGGACTAGCCGCAGATACGCAGTATTTT.

J is TRBJ2-2 and V is TRBV10-1, with 7 bases that match TRBD2. Looked up from germline, CDR1 is WNHNN and CDR2 is SYGVQD (reference sequence). The J segment lost 7 bases and the V segment lost 9 bases, leaving 8 bases of the junction unmatched. The CDR3 length is 13 residues. Written as DNA, the CDR3 is TGCGCCAGTGCAGCGGGATCGGGCGGGGAGCTGTTTTTT. Translation: CASAAGSGGELFF.

This clonotype has just a few counts. This rearrangement joins TRBV12-3 or TRBV12-4 to TRBJ2-1; D is undetermined. The CDR3 totals 13 residues. V lost 3 bases to trimming and J lost 6 bases, with 9 bases between them. CDR3 protein: CASSLGGPNEQFF. The CDR3 region has the DNA TGTGCCAGCAGTTTGGGTGGACCCAATGAGCAGTTCTTC.

This clonotype has more than one count but fewer than ten. The V gene is TRBV4-2, the J gene TRBJ2-4; 8 nucleotides agree with TRBD2. Trimming removed 0 bases from V and 10 bases from J; junction bases left unmatched: 11. Per germline, CDR1 LGHNA and CDR2 YNFKEQ. CDR3 length: 16 residues. The CDR3 sequence is CASSQERSGGQGIQYF. CDR3 DNA: TGTGCCAGCAGCCAAGAAAGAAGCGGGGGCCAGGGGATTCAGTACTTC.

This clonotype occurred a few times. The chain is built from TRBV29-1 and TRBJ2-7, with TRBD1 as a possible D gene (6 bases). The V end was cut by 6 bases, the J end by 0 bases, with 15 bases between. Per germline, CDR1 SQVTM and CDR2 ANQGSEA. The CDR3 is made up of 14 amino acids. CDR3 bases: TGCAGCGTCAAAAGACAGGAGAGCTCCTACGAGCAGTACTTC. Translated: CSVKRQESSYEQYF.

The chain has TRBV10-3 and TRBJ1-1; D remains ambiguous. The CDR3 sequence is 18 residues long. Per the germline V gene, CDR1 is ENHRY and CDR2 is SYGVKD. The V gene lost 0 bases and the J gene lost 0 bases, with 17 bases spanning the gap. In nucleotides, the CDR3 is TGTGCCATCAGTGAGTCGCCAGGTATAGGCGGAATGAACACTGAAGCTTTCTTT. Translating it yields CAISESPGIGGMNTEAFF.

The chain employs TRBV28 and TRBJ1-6; D is unclear. V lost 7 bases and J 9 bases, leaving 10 bases between the germline ends. CDR3 length: 12 residues. Per the germline V gene, CDR1 is MDHEN and CDR2 is SYDVKM. The CDR3 here is CASNPLGSPLHF. The CDR3 bases are TGTGCCAGCAATCCGTTGGGTTCACCCCTCCACTTT.

The V call is TRBV5-1, the J call TRBJ1-4; D unresolved. V lost 0 bases and J 0 bases, leaving 6 bases between the germline ends. Germline V gives CDR1 SGHRS, CDR2 YFSETQ. This CDR3 has 15 residues. CDR3 sequence: CASSLDRATNEKLFF. CDR3 DNA sequence: TGCGCCAGCAGCTTGGATCGGGCAACTAATGAAAAACTGTTTTTT. Full variable domain (missing parts from reference TRBV5-1 and TRBJ1-4): KAGVTQTPRYLIKTRGQQVTLSCSPISGHRSVSWYQQTPGQGLQFLFEYFSETQRNKGNFPGRFSGRQFSNSRSEMNVSTLELGDSALYLCASSLDRATNEKLFFGSGTQLSVL.

In this sample, this clonotype turned up many times. The rearrangement joins TRBV14 to TRBJ2-1; 7 bases agree with TRBD1. CDR1 is SGHDN and CDR2 is FVKESK in the germline V gene. This CDR3 region has 16 residues. V lost 0 bases, J lost 8 bases, and 10 bases stayed unmatched. CDR3 nucleotide sequence: TGTGCCAGCAGCCAAGAATGGGCAGGGGGTGACGATGAGCAGTTCTTC. Protein product: CASSQEWAGGDDEQFF. The whole variable domain, filled in from reference TRBV14 and TRBJ2-1, reads EAGVTQFPSHSVIEKGQTVTLRCDPISGHDNLYWYRRVMGKEIKFLLHFVKESKQDESGMPNNRFLAERTGGTYSTLKVQPAELEDSGVYFCASSQEWAGGDDEQFFGPGTRLTVL.

This clonotype occurred a few times. V and J are TRBV7-8 and TRBJ2-7, with 8 positions matching TRBD1. The CDR3 runs to 16 residues. With V trimmed by 4 bases and J by 4 bases, 12 bases remained unmatched. Per the germline V gene, CDR1 is SGHVS and CDR2 is FQNEAQ. For the CDR3, the DNA is TGTGCCAGCAGCTCACCCTCGACAGGGGATCTGTACGAGCAGTACTTC. Protein: CASSSPSTGDLYEQYF.

This clonotype was seen repeatedly, ten times or more. The chain carries TRBV7-2 and TRBJ2-3; D is possibly TRBD2 (6 bases). Trimming shortened V by 4 bases and J by 6 bases, and 20 bases separated the two germline ends. Per germline, CDR1 SGHTA and CDR2 FQGNSA. This CDR3 is built from 16 residues. CDR3 residues: CASSSWGGPRGDTQYF. CDR3 nucleotide sequence: TGTGCCAGCAGCTCATGGGGAGGCCCTCGCGGGGATACGCAGTATTTT.

This clonotype was picked up many times. CDR3 region: CASNRGSEQFF. DNA for the CDR3: TGTGCCAGCAACCGGGGGAGTGAGCAGTTCTTC. The chain uses TRBV6-1 and TRBJ2-1; a weak D match, TRBD2 (6 bases). The length of the CDR3 is 11 residues. V dropped 7 bases and J dropped 9 bases, with 10 bases sitting between them. From germline, CDR1 is MNHNS and CDR2 SASEGT.

The chain employs TRBV12-3 or TRBV12-4 and TRBJ2-7; perhaps TRBD2 as D (6 bases). Trimming stripped 0 bases from V and 1 base from J, with 13 bases between. The CDR3 sequence is 16 residues long. In DNA form, the CDR3 reads TGTGCCAGCAGTTTAGCTACGGGAGTTCTGTCCTACGAGCAGTACTTC. Translated, it gives CASSLATGVLSYEQYF.

The V call is TRBV12-3 or TRBV12-4, the J call TRBJ2-2; a possible D gene is TRBD2 (7 bases). The CDR3 covers 19 residues. With 6 bases removed from V and 0 bases from J, the gap between germline ends came to 23 bases. The DNA for the CDR3 is TGTGCCAGCAGCTCTCCCTTCGAGGGGGGGGGGCCGAACACCGGGGAGCTGTTTTTT. Translating it yields CASSSPFEGGGPNTGELFF.